Sequencing of this T cell receptor (beta chain) was carried out in a study of blood T cells in healthy people across ages. Points from the study as a whole: The donors' CMV status was not determined, possibly confounding changes in expanded clonotypes. Whereas aged donors had fewer naive CD4+ cells, long-lived donors had more of them and higher diversity.

Combining a sample-barcoded 5' primer with a J-beta primer mix, a second PCR ran for 7 to 11 cycles. MiXCR, run by TCRdb on the 5' RACE reads, gives a single entry per CDR3 protein. The sample includes some 850,000 distinct CDR3 sequences, roughly 24% of them seen just once. Trimming at V came to 5 bases and at J to 0 bases, leaving 8 bases not matched to a gene. The CDR3 has 18 residues. The germline gives CDR1 SGHDN, CDR2 FVKESK. Extracted total RNA amounted to at least 6 micrograms for each sample. About this clonotype itself: Its antigen is currently unknown.

These data are also associated with another study on T cells of mothers and their children. That study adds: The output of TCR recombination is shaped by thymic selection similarly in related and unrelated pairs.

The source of this sequence is a boy aged 5-17 years in good health. Sequences were obtained from blood. The chain links TRBV14 to TRBJ1-3, with 12 bases matching TRBD1. The CDR3 sequence: CASSLRRDRGRSGNTIYF. DNA of the CDR3: TGTGCCAGCAGCTTACGCAGGGACAGGGGGCGCTCTGGAAACACCATATATTTT.